The rows below give T cell receptor beta chains drawn from one sample of a study of OX40 agonist ivuxolimab in advanced cancers. Sequencing used immunoSEQ multiplex PCR; TCRdb keeps in-frame clones, though not all of them. Altogether about 20,000 clones are present, about four fifths being singletons, with the ten largest covering roughly 20%. This material consisted of CD4+ or CD8+ T cells sorted from blood, taken in a trial of the OX40 agonist ivuxolimab. These receptors originate from an adult with an advanced solid tumor such as melanoma, head and neck, liver or kidney cancer. Each CDR3 is given with its conserved first and last residue. The D gene is left open where the match is weak. Clone size is shown for a subset of rows, as once, few, many or a class of expanded clone.

j_call	clone_size	v_call	d_call	cdr3_aa	cdr3_nt
TRBJ1-2	many	TRBV6-4	TRBD1	CASSEGTGGYGYTF	TGTGCCAGCAGTGAGGGGACAGGGGGCTATGGCTACACCTTC
TRBJ2-5	NA	TRBV11-2	TRBD2	CASSLDPTGGGQETQYF	TGTGCCAGCAGCTTAGATCCGACGGGGGGGGGTCAAGAGACCCAGTACTTC
TRBJ2-7	NA	TRBV28	TRBD1	CASNWGQGRGDEQYF	TGTGCCAGCAATTGGGGACAGGGGAGAGGAGACGAGCAGTACTTC
TRBJ2-1	few	TRBV4-3	NA	CASSQDTGPRNEQFF	TGCGCCAGCAGCCAAGATACGGGACCGAGAAATGAGCAGTTCTTC
TRBJ1-1	NA	TRBV28	NA	CASSPLDSLMNTEAFF	TGTGCCAGCAGTCCCCTCGACAGCCTGATGAACACTGAAGCTTTCTTT
TRBJ2-1	NA	TRBV7-2	TRBD2	CASSPAGREGDYNEQFF	TGTGCCAGCAGCCCGGCGGGGAGGGAGGGAGACTACAATGAGCAGTTCTTC
TRBJ2-5	NA	TRBV4-1	NA	CASSQGTGGGTQYF	TGCGCCAGCAGCCAAGGGACAGGAGGGGGGACCCAGTACTTC
TRBJ2-3	once	TRBV5-8	TRBD1	CASILPRQGVSDTQYF	TGTGCCAGCATCCTCCCGAGACAGGGGGTTTCAGATACGCAGTATTTT
TRBJ2-7	NA	TRBV4-1	TRBD1	CASSQSRGGGEQYF	TGCGCCAGCAGCCAAAGTAGAGGGGGCGGCGAGCAGTACTTC
TRBJ2-3	few	TRBV27	TRBD2	CASSFSAGGPDTQYF	TGTGCCAGCAGTTTTTCAGCGGGGGGCCCAGATACGCAGTATTTT
TRBJ2-2	NA	TRBV5-1	NA	CASSLPTRGGPGAGELFF	TGCGCCAGCAGCTTGCCAACAAGAGGAGGGCCTGGGGCCGGGGAGCTGTTTTTT
TRBJ2-1	NA	TRBV19	NA	CATTGGIDYNEQFF	TGTGCCACCACTGGGGGGATAGACTACAATGAGCAGTTCTTC
TRBJ1-4	NA	TRBV27	NA	CASSPHDSLNEKLFF	TGTGCCAGCAGCCCCCATGACAGTCTAAATGAAAAACTGTTTTTT
TRBJ2-1	NA	TRBV19	TRBD2	CASLSGGAYNEQFF	TGTGCCAGCTTAAGCGGGGGGGCTTACAATGAGCAGTTCTTC
TRBJ2-5	once	TRBV5-1	TRBD2	CASSSSGILQETQYF	TGCGCCAGCAGCTCTAGCGGTATACTCCAAGAGACCCAGTACTTC
TRBJ2-3	NA	TRBV27	NA	CASSPLGVALSTDTQYF	TGTGCCAGCAGTCCCCTGGGAGTCGCCCTTAGCACAGATACGCAGTATTTT
TRBJ2-1	NA	TRBV6-5	NA	CAIKAGLSYNEQFF	TGTGCCATCAAAGCAGGGCTGAGCTACAATGAGCAGTTCTTC
TRBJ2-6	NA	TRBV11-2	TRBD1	CASSSPGQGLSGANVLTF	TGTGCCAGCAGCTCTCCGGGACAGGGCCTCTCTGGGGCCAACGTCCTGACTTTC
TRBJ2-2	NA	TRBV6-4	NA	CASSDSGLGDTGELFF	TGTGCCAGCAGTGACTCGGGACTCGGGGACACCGGGGAGCTGTTTTTT
TRBJ1-2	NA	TRBV28	NA	CASSLDYGYTF	TGTGCCAGCAGTTTAGACTATGGCTACACCTTC
TRBJ2-3	NA	TRBV4-1	NA	CASSQEGTLQPDTQYF	TGCGCCAGCAGCCAAGAAGGCACCCTACAACCAGATACGCAGTATTTT
TRBJ2-3	NA	TRBV14	NA	CASIPNPGTEGSTSTDTQYF	TGTGCCAGCATCCCAAACCCCGGGACGGAGGGTTCTACTAGCACAGATACGCAGTATTTT
TRBJ1-2	few	TRBV4-2	TRBD1	CASSQDDRGKRVYGYTF	TGTGCCAGCAGCCAAGACGACAGGGGGAAGCGCGTCTATGGCTACACCTTC
TRBJ1-6	NA	TRBV28	TRBD1	CASSLRSIGQGFSPLHF	TGTGCCAGCAGTTTACGGAGTATCGGACAGGGGTTCTCACCCCTCCACTTT
TRBJ2-7	once	TRBV7-2	NA	CASSLFPYEQYF	TGTGCCAGCAGCTTATTTCCCTACGAGCAGTACTTC
TRBJ1-2	NA	TRBV10-2	NA	CASSEPGNYGYTF	TGCGCCAGCAGTGAGCCAGGGAACTATGGCTACACCTTC
TRBJ2-7	once	TRBV7-3	TRBD2	CASSPLREREAYEQYF	TGTGCCAGCAGCCCCCTGAGAGAGCGGGAGGCCTACGAGCAGTACTTC
TRBJ1-1	NA	TRBV6-1	NA	CASSEYRQGYTEAFF	TGTGCCAGCAGTGAGTATAGGCAGGGGTACACTGAAGCTTTCTTT
TRBJ2-1	NA	TRBV25-1	NA	CASSVTVGSSYNEQFF	TGTGCCAGCAGCGTAACAGTCGGGAGCTCCTACAATGAGCAGTTCTTC
TRBJ2-2	NA	TRBV28	NA	CASSFGTTTGELFF	TGTGCCAGCAGTTTTGGGACGACCACCGGGGAGCTGTTTTTT
TRBJ1-1	NA	TRBV19	NA	CASSIGENTEAFF	TGTGCCAGTAGTATAGGGGAGAACACTGAAGCTTTCTTT
TRBJ2-1	NA	TRBV11-2	TRBD2	CASSSLASSYNEQFF	TGTGCCAGCAGCTCACTAGCGTCCTCCTACAATGAGCAGTTCTTC
TRBJ1-4	NA	TRBV6-1	NA	CASGFTASNNEKLFF	TGTGCCAGCGGCTTCACCGCCTCAAACAATGAAAAACTGTTTTTT
TRBJ1-3	NA	TRBV2	TRBD1	CASPGQSGNTIYF	TGTGCCAGTCCGGGACAGTCTGGAAACACCATATATTTT
TRBJ2-7	NA	TRBV7-2	NA	CASSLGTRAFYEQYF	TGTGCCAGCAGCTTAGGGACACGAGCCTTTTACGAGCAGTACTTC
TRBJ1-5	NA	TRBV30	NA	CAWSDRFYQPQHF	TGTGCCTGGAGCGACAGGTTTTATCAGCCCCAGCATTTT
TRBJ1-1	NA	TRBV5-5	NA	CASSLYENTEAFF	TGTGCCAGCAGCTTGTATGAGAACACTGAAGCTTTCTTT
TRBJ2-1	NA	TRBV11-1	TRBD1	CASTPVSFRDRGIYNEQFF	TGTGCCAGCACCCCCGTCTCTTTTCGGGACAGGGGTATCTACAATGAGCAGTTCTTC
TRBJ2-3	NA	TRBV6-5	NA	CASSYPTGGHTQYF	TGTGCCAGCAGTTACCCGACAGGAGGACATACGCAGTATTTT
TRBJ1-2	NA	TRBV6-6	TRBD1	CASTEGGNGYTF	TGTGCCAGCACCGAAGGGGGCAATGGCTACACCTTC
TRBJ1-1	NA	TRBV28	NA	CASSLRGLNTEAFF	TGTGCCAGCAGTTTACGGGGCCTGAACACTGAAGCTTTCTTT
TRBJ2-3	NA	TRBV7-8	NA	CASSNPLAPRTDTQYF	TGTGCCAGCAGCAACCCCCTAGCTCCTAGGACAGATACGCAGTATTTT
TRBJ1-5	NA	TRBV7-8	NA	CASSLAEGVSNQPQHF	TGTGCCAGCAGCTTAGCGGAAGGGGTTAGCAATCAGCCCCAGCATTTT
TRBJ1-2	NA	TRBV28	TRBD1	CASSLATLGQGEYGYTF	TGTGCCAGCAGTTTAGCCACCCTGGGACAGGGTGAATATGGCTACACCTTC
TRBJ2-7	NA	TRBV13	NA	CASSGSEETYEQYF	TGTGCCAGCAGCGGCTCGGAGGAGACCTACGAGCAGTACTTC